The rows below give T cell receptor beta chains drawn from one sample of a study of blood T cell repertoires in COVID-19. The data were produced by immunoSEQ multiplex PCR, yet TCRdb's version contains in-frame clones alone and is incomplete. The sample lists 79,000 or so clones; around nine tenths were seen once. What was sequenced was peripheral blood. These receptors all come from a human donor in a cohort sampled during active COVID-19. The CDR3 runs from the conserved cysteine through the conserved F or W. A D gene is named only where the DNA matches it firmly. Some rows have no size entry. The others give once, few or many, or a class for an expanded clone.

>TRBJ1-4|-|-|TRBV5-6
CASSLDGSYSNEKLFF
TGTGCCAGCAGCTTGGACGGTTCCTACTCTAATGAAAAACTGTTTTTT
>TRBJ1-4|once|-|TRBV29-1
CSVSHLEKLFF
TGCAGCGTGAGCCACCTGGAAAAACTGTTTTTT
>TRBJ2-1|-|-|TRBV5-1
CASSLIPGTPYNEQFF
TGCGCCAGCAGCTTAATCCCCGGGACTCCCTACAATGAGCAGTTCTTC
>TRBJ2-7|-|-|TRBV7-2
CASSLVEGVYEQYF
TGTGCCAGCAGCTTAGTGGAGGGAGTCTACGAGCAGTACTTC
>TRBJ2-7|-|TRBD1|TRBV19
CASSTPRTGGRSYEQYF
TGTGCCAGTAGTACCCCAAGGACAGGGGGCAGGTCCTACGAGCAGTACTTC
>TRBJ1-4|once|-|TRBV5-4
CASSFQADSQQEKLFF
TGTGCCAGCAGCTTTCAGGCGGACAGCCAACAAGAAAAACTGTTTTTT
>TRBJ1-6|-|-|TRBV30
CAWRGGAGYSYNSPLHF
TGTGCCTGGAGGGGCGGGGCGGGATATTCCTATAATTCACCCCTCCACTTT
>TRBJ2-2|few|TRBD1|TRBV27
CASSLYRGTGELFF
TGTGCCAGCAGTTTATACAGGGGCACCGGGGAGCTGTTTTTT
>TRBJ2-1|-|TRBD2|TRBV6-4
CASSELAGDFNEQFF
TGTGCCAGCAGCGAACTAGCGGGAGATTTCAATGAGCAGTTCTTC
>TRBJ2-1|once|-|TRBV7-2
CASSLTRASAYNEQFF
TGTGCCAGCAGCCTCACTCGAGCGAGTGCCTACAATGAGCAGTTCTTC
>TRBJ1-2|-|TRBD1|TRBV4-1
CASSKLQGADGYTF
TGCGCCAGCAGCAAACTCCAGGGGGCGGATGGCTACACCTTC
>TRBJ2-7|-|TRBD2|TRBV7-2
CASSLDSGYSYEQYF
TGTGCCAGCAGCCTTGATAGCGGGTACTCCTACGAGCAGTACTTC
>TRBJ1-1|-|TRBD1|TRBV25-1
CASSSTGTVNTEAFF
TGTGCCAGCAGTTCTACCGGGACAGTGAACACTGAAGCTTTCTTT
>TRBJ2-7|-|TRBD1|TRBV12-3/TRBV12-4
CASSLGQGKYF
TGTGCCAGCAGTTTGGGACAGGGGAAGTACTTC
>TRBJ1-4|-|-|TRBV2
CASSERRRLNEKLFF
TGTGCCAGCAGTGAACGTCGGAGGCTTAATGAAAAACTGTTTTTT
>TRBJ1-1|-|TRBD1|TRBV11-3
CASSVDRDWTEAFF
TGTGCCAGCAGCGTCGACAGGGATTGGACTGAAGCTTTCTTT
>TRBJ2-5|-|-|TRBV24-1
CATSSYQETQYF
TGTGCCACCAGTTCCTACCAAGAGACCCAGTACTTC
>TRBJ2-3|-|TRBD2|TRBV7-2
CASSLRGGAADTQYF
TGTGCCAGCAGCTTACGCGGGGGGGCTGCAGATACGCAGTATTTT
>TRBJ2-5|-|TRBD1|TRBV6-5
CASGQGGQETQYF
TGTGCCAGCGGACAGGGGGGCCAAGAGACCCAGTACTTC
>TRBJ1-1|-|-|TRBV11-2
CASSYYYANTEAFF
TGTGCCAGCAGCTACTATTATGCGAACACTGAAGCTTTCTTT
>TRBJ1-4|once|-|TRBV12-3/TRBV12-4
CASSLVREKLFF
TGTGCCAGCAGTTTAGTCCGGGAAAAACTGTTTTTT
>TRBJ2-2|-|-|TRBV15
CATSRAGQANTGELFF
TGTGCCACCAGCAGAGCAGGTCAGGCTAACACCGGGGAGCTGTTTTTT
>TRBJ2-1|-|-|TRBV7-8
CASSRLAPSSYNEQFF
TGTGCCAGCAGCCGTTTAGCGCCCAGCTCCTACAATGAGCAGTTCTTC
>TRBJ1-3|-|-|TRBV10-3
CAISSSLVVRGPGSGDTIYF
TGTGCCATCAGCAGCTCCCTAGTGGTAAGGGGCCCCGGTTCGGGGGACACCATATATTTT
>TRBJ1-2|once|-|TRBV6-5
CASRANNRNHF
TGTGCCAGCAGGGCCAATAACCGAAACCACTTC
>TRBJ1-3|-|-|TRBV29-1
CSAEKDSGNTIYF
TGCAGCGCCGAGAAAGACTCTGGAAACACCATATATTTT
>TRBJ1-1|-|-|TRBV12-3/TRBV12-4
CASRSYTEAFF
TGTGCCAGCAGATCCTACACTGAAGCTTTCTTT
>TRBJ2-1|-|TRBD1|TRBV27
CASSLRTGQGVNEQFF
TGTGCCAGCAGTTTGAGGACCGGACAGGGGGTCAATGAGCAGTTCTTC
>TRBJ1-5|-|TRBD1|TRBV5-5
CASSQGQGALNQPQHF
TGTGCCAGCAGCCAGGGACAGGGGGCATTGAATCAGCCCCAGCATTTT
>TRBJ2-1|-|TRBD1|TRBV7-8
CASSFRPVDRAYEQFF
TGTGCCAGCAGCTTTAGGCCCGTCGACAGGGCCTATGAGCAGTTCTTC
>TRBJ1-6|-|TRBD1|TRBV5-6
CASSFGRRGYSPLHF
TGTGCCAGCAGCTTTGGGCGCAGGGGGTATTCACCCCTCCACTTT
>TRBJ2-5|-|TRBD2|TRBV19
CASSRGGRLNSGETQYF
TGTGCCAGTAGTAGAGGCGGGAGACTGAATTCAGGAGAGACCCAGTACTTC
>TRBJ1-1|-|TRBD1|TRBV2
CASSKAGGGNTEAFF
TGTGCCAGCAGCAAAGCAGGGGGCGGGAACACTGAAGCTTTCTTT
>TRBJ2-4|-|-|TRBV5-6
CASSSGGANIQYF
TGTGCCAGCAGCTCGGGGGGCGCGAACATTCAGTACTTC
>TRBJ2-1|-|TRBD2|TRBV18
CASSPKASGGDRIYNEQFF
TGTGCCAGCTCACCAAAGGCTAGCGGGGGGGACCGTATTTACAATGAGCAGTTCTTC
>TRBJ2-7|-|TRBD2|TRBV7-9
CASSQKVVAGVKLREQYF
TGTGCCAGCAGCCAAAAGGTGGTCGCGGGGGTTAAACTACGGGAGCAGTACTTC
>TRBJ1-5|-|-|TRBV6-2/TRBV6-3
CASSYLTYQPQHF
TGTGCCAGCAGTTACTTGACATATCAGCCCCAGCATTTT
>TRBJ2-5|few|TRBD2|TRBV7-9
CASTLAGMVETQYF
TGTGCCAGTACACTAGCGGGAATGGTGGAGACCCAGTACTTC
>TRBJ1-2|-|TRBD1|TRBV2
CASNPFTGGIAATF
TGTGCCAGCAACCCGTTCACAGGGGGCATAGCAGCCACCTTC
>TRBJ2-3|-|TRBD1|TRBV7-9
CASSRDRGLSPF
TGTGCCAGCAGCCGGGACAGGGGGCTGAGCCCTTTT
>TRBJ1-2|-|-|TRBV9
CASSALDKNYGYTF
TGTGCCAGCAGCGCCCTGGACAAAAACTATGGCTACACCTTC
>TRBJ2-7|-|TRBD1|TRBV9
CASSGSGQGPYEQYF
TGTGCCAGCAGCGGCTCGGGACAGGGACCCTACGAGCAGTACTTC
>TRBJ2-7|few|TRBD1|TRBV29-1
CSGRQGDEQYF
TGCAGCGGGCGACAGGGGGATGAGCAGTACTTC
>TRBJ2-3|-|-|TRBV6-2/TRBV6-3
CASSPRWRILSTDTQYF
TGTGCCAGCAGTCCCCGATGGAGGATACTCTCCACAGATACGCAGTATTTT
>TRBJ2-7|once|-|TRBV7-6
CASSLRGSQYF
TGTGCCAGCAGCTTAAGGGGCTCGCAGTACTTC
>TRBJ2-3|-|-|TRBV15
CATSRGGASDTQYF
TGTGCCACCAGCAGAGGTGGGGCATCAGATACGCAGTATTTT
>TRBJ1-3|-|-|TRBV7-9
CASSLGVGQNF
TGTGCCAGCAGCTTAGGAGTAGGACAGAATTTT
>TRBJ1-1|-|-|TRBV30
CAWSDRAHIRTEAFF
TGTGCCTGGAGTGACAGGGCCCACATCCGAACTGAAGCTTTCTTT
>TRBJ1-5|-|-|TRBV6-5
CASRGGANQPQHF
TGTGCCAGCAGAGGGGGGGCTAATCAGCCCCAGCATTTT
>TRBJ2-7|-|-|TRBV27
CASSPGDAYEQYF
TGTGCCAGCAGCCCGGGAGATGCCTACGAGCAGTACTTC
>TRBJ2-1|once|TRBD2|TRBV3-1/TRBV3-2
CASSPRGDYNEQFF
TGTGCCAGCAGCCCCCGGGGGGACTACAATGAGCAGTTCTTC
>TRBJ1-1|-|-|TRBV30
CAWIGGGNTEAFF
TGTGCCTGGATTGGGGGGGGGAACACTGAAGCTTTCTTT
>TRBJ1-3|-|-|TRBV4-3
CASRNQGGNTIYF
TGCGCCAGCAGAAATCAGGGGGGAAACACCATATATTTT
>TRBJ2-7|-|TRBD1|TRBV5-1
CASSSGTVTYEQYF
TGCGCCAGCAGCTCCGGGACAGTGACCTACGAGCAGTACTTC
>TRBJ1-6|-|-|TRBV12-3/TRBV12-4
CASSRSNSPLHF
TGTGCCAGCAGCCGGAGTAATTCACCCCTCCACTTT
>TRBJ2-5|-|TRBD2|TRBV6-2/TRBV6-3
CASSPGGSGASRETQYF
TGTGCCAGCAGCCCGGGCGGTAGCGGGGCGTCTAGGGAGACCCAGTACTTC
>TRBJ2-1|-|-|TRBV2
CASSAPRETESSYNEQFF
TGTGCCAGCAGTGCTCCCAGGGAAACGGAGAGCTCCTACAATGAGCAGTTCTTC
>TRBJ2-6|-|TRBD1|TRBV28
CASSITGGRSGANVLTF
TGTGCCAGCAGCATAACAGGGGGAAGGTCTGGGGCCAACGTCCTGACTTTC
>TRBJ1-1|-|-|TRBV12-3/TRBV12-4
CASSPGLYTEAFF
TGTGCCAGCAGTCCAGGGCTATACACTGAAGCTTTCTTT